This entry describes one T cell receptor (beta chain). Its target is not known. This record belongs to a study of cytomegalovirus exposure and HLA in healthy donors. Findings of the study overall: As was reported, the classifier diagnosed cytomegalovirus status with high specificity and sensitivity. The study put 150 to 200 TCR beta chains on its list as cytomegalovirus-associated.

Clones were sequenced by immunoSEQ multiplex PCR, and TCRdb holds only the in-frame ones, with some missing. Of 90,000 or so clones listed, less than 85% are singletons. From germline, CDR1 is MNHNS and CDR2 SASEGT. There are 14 residues in the CDR3. The ends were cut back, 0 bases at V and 4 bases at J, with 8 bases in the middle. The chain has TRBV6-1 and TRBJ2-3, with unresolved D. Material: PBMCs. This clonotype was obtained from a man aged 18 to 29 in good health and CMV-seropositive. The CDR3 region is CASSEAVRSDTQYF. CDR3 in DNA: TGTGCCAGCAGTGAAGCGGTTCGGTCAGATACGCAGTATTTT.